A single T cell receptor (beta chain) is shown here with its context. The CDR3 covers 17 residues. V was clipped by 0 bases and J by 10 bases; unmatched bases: 10. Germline CDR1 MGHRA, CDR2 YSYEKL. Fresh-frozen tumor tissue and more than two years of survival data were available for all. All glioblastoma patients lacked an isocitrate dehydrogenase mutation. This sample was taken from a study of glioma-infiltrating T cells after dendritic cell vaccination. The primer mix had 60 V beta and 13 J beta primers. Assay used: immunoSEQ multiplex PCR; TCRdb lists only in-frame clones, some missing. This table has approximately 100,000 clones, roughly 81% appearing once.

The chain links TRBV4-1 to TRBJ1-6; 9 bases are shared with TRBD1. The sequence derives from a human donor with glioblastoma. The sample consisted of blood, taken before dendritic cell vaccination. The CDR3 region has the DNA TGCGCCAGCAGCCAAGAAATCCCGGACAGGGGTGCGTCACCCCTCCACTTT. Translated: CASSQEIPDRGASPLHF.